This is a list of T cell receptor beta chains from one sample in a study of OX40 agonist ivuxolimab in advanced cancers. Clones were read by immunoSEQ multiplex PCR, and TCRdb kept only the in-frame ones, dropping some. This table has just over 60,000 clones, more than 90% appearing once. The sample in question was CD4+ or CD8+ T cells sorted from blood, obtained in a trial of the OX40 agonist ivuxolimab. These receptors were collected from an adult with an advanced solid tumor such as melanoma, head and neck, liver or kidney cancer. Each CDR3 is given with its conserved first and last residue. The order of the fields is CDR3 DNA, CDR3 protein, V gene, clone size, D gene, J gene. A D gene is named only where the DNA matches it firmly. For some rows the clone size is stated as once, few or many, or as a class when expanded; others skip it.

TGTGCTAGTGGACAACGACAGGGGCCCCGCTCCTATAATTCACCCCTCCACTTT,CASGQRQGPRSYNSPLHF,TRBV12-5,-,TRBD1,TRBJ1-6
TGTGCCAGCAGCAAACCACCCGGGACAGGGTCTCGGGAGCAGTACTTC,CASSKPPGTGSREQYF,TRBV5-4,-,TRBD1,TRBJ2-7
TGTGCCAGCAGGCAACACAGGGTGCTGGACACTGAAGCTTTCTTT,CASRQHRVLDTEAFF,TRBV6-1,once,-,TRBJ1-1
TGCAGCGTTGAAATTCGGGACAGATCGCTGGATACGCAGTATTTT,CSVEIRDRSLDTQYF,TRBV29-1,-,TRBD1,TRBJ2-3
TGCGCCAGCGCTCCGGGACAGGGGCACGAGCAGTACTTC,CASAPGQGHEQYF,TRBV5-1,-,TRBD1,TRBJ2-7
TGTGCCAGCAGGCTAACCGGGACAGGGAGCTACGAGCAGTACTTC,CASRLTGTGSYEQYF,TRBV6-1,-,TRBD1,TRBJ2-7
TGCGCCAGCAGCCGGGACAGGGCCCTCACAGATACGCAGTATTTT,CASSRDRALTDTQYF,TRBV5-1,-,TRBD1,TRBJ2-3
TGTGCTACACGGGTCTGGACAGGGGTTCTGAATTCACCCCTCCACTTT,CATRVWTGVLNSPLHF,TRBV5-5,-,TRBD1,TRBJ1-6
TGTGCCAGCAGTTTGAACAGGGTAGGGCCCCCCTTCTTC,CASSLNRVGPPFF,TRBV27,-,-,TRBJ2-1
TGTGCCAGCATTCGGGACAGGGGGCCGTCAGATACGCAGTATTTT,CASIRDRGPSDTQYF,TRBV6-1,once,TRBD1,TRBJ2-3
TGCGCCAGCAGCTTGGAAGGACAGACCTACAATGAGCAGTTCTTC,CASSLEGQTYNEQFF,TRBV5-1,-,-,TRBJ2-1
TGCGCCAGCAGCCAAATTCAGGGGGCATTCGAGACCCAGTACTTC,CASSQIQGAFETQYF,TRBV4-1,-,TRBD1,TRBJ2-5
TGTGCCAGCAGCCCGGGGGGGGTAACCTACGAGCAGTACTTC,CASSPGGVTYEQYF,TRBV7-2,-,TRBD2,TRBJ2-7
TGTGCCAGCAGCCACCTAGGACTCGGGGAGGAGACCCAGTACTTC,CASSHLGLGEETQYF,TRBV14,-,-,TRBJ2-5
TGTGCCAGCAGGTTTACGGTCGATTCACCCCTCCACTTT,CASRFTVDSPLHF,TRBV7-9,-,-,TRBJ1-6
TGCGCCAGCAGCTTGACTAGTCGGGGCACAGATACGCAGTATTTT,CASSLTSRGTDTQYF,TRBV5-1,-,-,TRBJ2-3